The sequence of this T cell receptor beta chain was determined in a study of blood T cell repertoires in COVID-19. Study information: T cells, B-cell-depleted T cells, or PBMCs provided the cDNA or gDNA that served as material.

Per the original data handling: Amplifying reference gene primers gave estimates of nucleated cell counts. Here immunoSEQ multiplex PCR was the method, and the copy in TCRdb shows in-frame clones only, minus some. V, J and clone size are those of that table, while D and trimming were read from the DNA. The sample carries 190,000 or so clones, 80% to 90% recorded once. CDR3 length: 14 amino acids. The V gene lost 5 bases and the J gene lost 1 base, with 12 bases spanning the gap. Germline V gene lookup returns CDR1 GTSNPN and CDR2 SVGIG (reference sequence). Sequenced input: peripheral blood. The rearrangement links TRBV30 to TRBJ1-3; D gene ambiguous. This receptor was obtained from a man in his fifties or sixties with active or convalescent COVID-19. CDR3 DNA sequence: TGTGCCTGGCGCGGGAGAGAGTCTGGAAACACCATATATTTT. It is translated as CAWRGRESGNTIYF.